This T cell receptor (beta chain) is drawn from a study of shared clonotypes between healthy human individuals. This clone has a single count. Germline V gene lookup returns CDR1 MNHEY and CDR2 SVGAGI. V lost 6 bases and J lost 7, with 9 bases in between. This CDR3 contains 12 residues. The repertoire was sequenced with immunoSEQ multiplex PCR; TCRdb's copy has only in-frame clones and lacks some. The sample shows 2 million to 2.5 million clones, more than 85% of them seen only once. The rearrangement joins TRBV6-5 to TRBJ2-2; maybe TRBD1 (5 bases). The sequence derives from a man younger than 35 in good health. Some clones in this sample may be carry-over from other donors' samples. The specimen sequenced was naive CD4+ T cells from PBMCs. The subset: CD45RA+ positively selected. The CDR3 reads CASRDTIGELFF. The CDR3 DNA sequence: TGTGCCAGCAGGGACACAATCGGGGAGCTGTTTTTT.